This TCR beta chain was captured in a study of control samples from healthy donors and cancer patients. Germline V lookup: CDR1 SGHTA, CDR2 FQGNSA. V lost 1 base and J lost 6; bases outside the gene matches: 6. The CDR3 covers 15 residues. Sequencing used immunoSEQ multiplex PCR; TCRdb keeps in-frame clones, though not all of them. In the table there are approximately 89,000 clones, over 65% of which are singletons. The sequence derives from a woman aged 40 to 50 in good health. The rearrangement uses TRBV7-2 and TRBJ1-5; 7 nucleotides align to TRBD1. Sequencing used blood. The CDR3 is CASSLEGQRVQPQHF. The CDR3 DNA follows: TGTGCCAGCAGCTTAGAGGGACAGCGTGTTCAGCCCCAGCATTTT.